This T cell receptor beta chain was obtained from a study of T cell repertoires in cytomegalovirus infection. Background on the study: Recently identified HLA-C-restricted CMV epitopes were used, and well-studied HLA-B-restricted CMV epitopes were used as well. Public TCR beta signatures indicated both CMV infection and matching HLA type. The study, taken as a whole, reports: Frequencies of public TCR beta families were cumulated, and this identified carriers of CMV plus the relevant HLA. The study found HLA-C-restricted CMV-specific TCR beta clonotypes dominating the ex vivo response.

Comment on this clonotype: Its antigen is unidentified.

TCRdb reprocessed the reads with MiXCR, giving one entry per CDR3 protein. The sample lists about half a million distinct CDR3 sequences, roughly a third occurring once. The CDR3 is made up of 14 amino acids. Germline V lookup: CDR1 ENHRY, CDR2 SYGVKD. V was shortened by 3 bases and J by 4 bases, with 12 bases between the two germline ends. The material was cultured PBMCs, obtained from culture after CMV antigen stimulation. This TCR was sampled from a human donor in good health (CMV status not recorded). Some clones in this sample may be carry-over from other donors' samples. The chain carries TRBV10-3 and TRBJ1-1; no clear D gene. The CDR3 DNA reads TGTGCCATCAGTGAACCATCAGAAATCACTGAAGCTTTCTTT. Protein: CAISEPSEITEAFF.